The 28 T cell receptor beta chains in this list originate from one sample, sequenced in a study of CD8+ T cells in alopecia areata. RNA extraction and reverse transcription yielded cDNA as sequencing template. The data were produced by immunoSEQ multiplex PCR, yet TCRdb's version contains in-frame clones alone and is incomplete. The data show about 110,000 clones, about 60% seen once. Treatment defined: oral pan-JAK inhibitor, 5-10 mg twice daily. The source material was CD8+ T cells sorted from blood, sampled at week 24, from a patient treated with tofacitinib. All receptors come from a human donor with alopecia areata.

This chain links TRBV6-4 with TRBJ2-1, with a possible D match to TRBD2 (6 bases). V lost 4 bases and J lost 5, with 12 bases in between. Germline CDR1 reads MRHNA; CDR2 reads SNTAGT. This CDR3 has 14 amino acids. CDR3 loop: CASSVSGEDNEQFF. The CDR3 coding sequence is TGTGCCAGCAGTGTGTCGGGGGAGGACAATGAGCAGTTCTTC.

The J gene is TRBJ2-5, the V gene TRBV7-3; 7 nucleotides line up with TRBD1. CDR1 and CDR2 from the germline V gene are SGHTA and FQGTGA. The V gene end was trimmed by 5 bases and the J gene end by 5 bases; junction bases not matched to a gene: 8. This CDR3 has 14 amino acids. This CDR3 is CASSPTGFGETQYF. The CDR3 coding sequence is TGTGCCAGCAGCCCGACAGGGTTCGGGGAGACCCAGTACTTC.

In this sample, this clone turned up once. The chain recombines TRBV4-1 with TRBJ2-3; D gene ambiguous. V was clipped by 1 base and J by 4 bases, with 6 bases between them. Germline-derived CDR1 and CDR2 are MGHRA and YSYEKL. CDR3 size: 13 residues. The CDR3 sequence: CASSQGPPDTQYF. In nucleotides, the CDR3 is TGCGCCAGCAGCCAAGGCCCACCAGATACGCAGTATTTT.

This clone was recorded once. The chain links TRBV9 to TRBJ1-2, with D unclear. There are 14 residues in the CDR3. Germline V gene lookup returns CDR1 SGDLS and CDR2 YYNGEE. Trimming pared 3 bases from V and 3 bases from J, leaving 12 bases between. The CDR3 here is CASSAGNADYGYTF. CDR3 coding DNA: TGTGCCAGCAGCGCTGGGAACGCAGACTATGGCTACACCTTC.

J is TRBJ2-3 and V is TRBV27; 11 positions match TRBD2. V shed 4 bases and J 1 base; nucleotides not matched to a gene: 1. In germline, CDR1 is MNHEY, CDR2 SMNVEV (reference sequence). The CDR3 runs 15 residues. The CDR3: CASSSTSGGTDTQYF. DNA for the CDR3: TGTGCCAGCAGTTCGACTAGCGGGGGCACAGATACGCAGTATTTT.

This sequence joins TRBV5-1 and TRBJ2-7; 11 bases fit TRBD2. With 4 bases clipped from V and 2 bases from J, the junction kept 8 bases outside the gene matches. This CDR3 is built from 16 residues. CDR1 SGHRS and CDR2 YFSETQ come from the germline V gene. The CDR3 region has the DNA TGCGCCAGCAGCCTATACCCTAGCGGGGGGCCCTACGAGCAGTACTTC. Its translation is CASSLYPSGGPYEQYF.

The J gene is TRBJ2-6, the V gene TRBV6-5, with D maybe TRBD1 (5 bases). The CDR3 extends over 14 amino acids. Germline loops: CDR1 MNHEY, CDR2 SVGAGI. With 6 bases removed from V and 1 base from J, the gap between germline ends came to 7 bases. DNA of the CDR3: TGTGCCAGCAGCGACAGATCTGGGGCCAACGTCCTGACTTTC. The encoded protein is CASSDRSGANVLTF.

This clone has more than one count but fewer than ten. This chain links TRBV13 with TRBJ2-5, with 10 bases that match TRBD2. This CDR3 is 14 amino acids long. The germline CDR1 and CDR2 sequences are PRHDT and FYEKMQ (reference sequence). J lost 5 bases, V lost 5 bases, and 5 bases had no gene match. The CDR3 loop reads CASSGPGLAETQYF. CDR3 coding DNA: TGTGCCAGCAGCGGGCCGGGACTAGCGGAGACCCAGTACTTC.

The CDR3 region has the DNA TGTGCCAGCAGTTACTCGACAACCTACGAGCAGTACTTC. This gives the protein CASSYSTTYEQYF. This chain links TRBV6-5 with TRBJ2-7; D gene uncertain. V was clipped by 0 bases and J by 2 bases, with 5 bases between them. Per the germline V gene, CDR1 is MNHEY and CDR2 is SVGAGI. The CDR3 has 13 residues.

This clone was found a few times. V and J are TRBV28 and TRBJ2-1, with 10 bases identical to TRBD2. Germline V lookup: CDR1 MDHEN, CDR2 SYDVKM. V shed 8 bases, J shed 0 bases, and the junction held 4 bases outside the gene matches. This CDR3 has 15 residues. The chain's CDR3 is CASCLAGASYNEQFF. CDR3 coding DNA: TGTGCCAGCTGTCTAGCGGGGGCCTCCTACAATGAGCAGTTCTTC.

This chain joins TRBV7-9 and TRBJ2-7; D gene ambiguous. The germline CDR1 and CDR2 sequences are SEHNR and FQNEAQ (reference sequence). V gave up 1 base and J gave up 4 bases, with 8 bases separating them. The CDR3 covers 13 residues. CDR3 DNA sequence: TGTGCCAGCAGCTTAGGCGTTGGGTACGAGCAGTACTTC. Translating gives CASSLGVGYEQYF.

The chain employs TRBV5-1 and TRBJ2-2; 7 nucleotides match TRBD2. The V segment lost 4 bases and the J segment 2 bases; nucleotides outside the gene matches: 8. The CDR3 runs to 16 residues. Looked up from germline, CDR1 is SGHRS and CDR2 is YFSETQ. CDR3 region: CASSLPSSGNTGELFF. The CDR3 coding sequence is TGCGCCAGCAGCCTCCCGTCTAGCGGAAACACCGGGGAGCTGTTTTTT.

The chain carries TRBV27 and TRBJ2-7, with 7 bases fitting TRBD1. The CDR3 totals 12 residues. CDR1 MNHEY and CDR2 SMNVEV come from the germline V gene (reference sequence). V was clipped by 3 bases and J by 7 bases; unmatched bases: 3. This CDR3 is CASSLTGREQYF. The CDR3 DNA follows: TGTGCCAGCAGTTTGACAGGGCGGGAGCAGTACTTC.

The CDR3 spells CATSRENRDYEQYF. CDR3 nucleotide sequence: TGTGCCACCAGCAGAGAAAATCGAGACTACGAGCAGTACTTC. V and J are TRBV15 and TRBJ2-7; D is unclear. This CDR3 contains 14 residues. Looked up from germline, CDR1 is LNHNV and CDR2 is YYDKDF (reference sequence). Trimming took off 0 bases at V and 3 bases at J, with 9 bases between the two ends.

The rearrangement joins TRBV9 to TRBJ1-1; D is undetermined. The V and J ends lost 0 bases and 1 base respectively, with 10 bases between them. The CDR3 sequence is 15 residues long. From germline, CDR1 is SGDLS and CDR2 YYNGEE. The CDR3 loop reads CASSVGVAPNTEAFF. The DNA for the CDR3 is TGTGCCAGCAGCGTAGGAGTGGCACCGAACACTGAAGCTTTCTTT.

The rearrangement joins TRBV4-3 to TRBJ2-7; TRBD1 is a possible D gene (6 bases). CDR1 is LGHNA and CDR2 is YSLEER in the germline V gene. Trimming shortened V by 0 bases and J by 3 bases, and 15 bases separated the two germline ends. The CDR3 sequence is 16 residues long. The CDR3 region is CASSQDWAGDHYEQYF. The CDR3 DNA reads as TGCGCCAGCAGCCAAGATTGGGCAGGGGACCACTACGAGCAGTACTTC.

In regard to this clone: Other DNA sequences of this sample code for an identical CDR3. The chain carries TRBV19 and TRBJ1-1, with D hard to call. The CDR3 extends over 14 amino acids. Trimming removed 3 bases from V and 0 bases from J, with 8 bases in between. From germline, CDR1 is LNHDA and CDR2 SQIVND (reference sequence). Written as DNA, the CDR3 is TGTGCCAGTAGTATTGGCCAGATGAACACTGAAGCTTTCTTT. As protein: CASSIGQMNTEAFF.

This clone was seen a handful of times. This sequence joins TRBV11-2 and TRBJ2-7; D is ambiguous. With 2 bases removed from V and 6 bases from J, the gap between germline ends came to 11 bases. Germline CDR1 reads SGHAT; CDR2 reads FQNNGV. This CDR3 has 13 residues. CDR3 sequence reads: CASSLIGGVEQYF. CDR3 sequence (DNA): TGTGCCAGCAGCTTAATAGGCGGTGTCGAGCAGTACTTC.

Comments on this clone: A read error may produce the germline difference seen at one junction end. The chain links TRBV4-3 to TRBJ2-3, with unresolved D. The V gene's germline CDR1 is LGHNA and CDR2 YSLEER. The CDR3 extends over 15 amino acids. The CDR3 coding sequence is TGCGCCAGCAGCGAAGACTGGGGAAGCACAGATACGCAGTATTTT. This gives the protein CASSEDWGSTDTQYF.

V gene TRBV5-4 combines with J gene TRBJ1-2, with TRBD1 matching 7 bases. Germline loops: CDR1 SGHNT, CDR2 YYREEE (reference sequence). The CDR3 sequence is 12 residues long. V dropped 2 bases and J dropped 6; count of bases not matched to a gene: 1. As DNA, the CDR3 is TGTGCCAGCAGCTTTACAGGGGATGGCTACACCTTC. Translating gives CASSFTGDGYTF.

This chain links TRBV27 with TRBJ1-5; TRBD1 is a possible D gene (6 bases). Trimming stripped 3 bases from V and 4 bases from J, with 13 bases between. Germline V gene lookup returns CDR1 MNHEY and CDR2 SMNVEV (reference sequence). The CDR3 has 15 residues. The CDR3 loop reads CASSFRGGPNQPQHF. DNA for the CDR3: TGTGCCAGCAGTTTTCGAGGGGGGCCTAATCAGCCCCAGCATTTT.

The V call is TRBV7-8, the J call TRBJ1-6; D possibly corresponds to TRBD1 (5 bases). There are 18 residues in the CDR3. CDR1 is SGHVS, CDR2 FQNEAQ, per germline. With 1 base removed from V and 7 bases from J, the gap between germline ends came to 20 bases. CDR3 bases: TGTGCCAGCAGCTTAGAGCCCATTCTGGGCAGGGCGAATTCACCCCTCCACTTT. This encodes CASSLEPILGRANSPLHF.

This chain joins TRBV13 and TRBJ2-7; D is unresolved. Germline values: CDR1 PRHDT, CDR2 FYEKMQ (reference sequence). The CDR3 has 13 amino acids. V was trimmed by 5 bases and J by 2 bases, leaving 10 bases between them. The CDR3 protein is CASSPPAAYEQYF. CDR3 DNA: TGTGCCAGCAGCCCACCCGCGGCCTACGAGCAGTACTTC.

This clone was seen a few times. The chain employs TRBV29-1 and TRBJ2-7; D ambiguous. The V end lost 5 bases, the J end lost 1 base, and 9 bases lay between the germline ends. The germline V gene has CDR1 SQVTM and CDR2 ANQGSEA. The CDR3 sequence is 12 residues long. CDR3 nucleotide sequence: TGCAGCGTTCTTATCGGGTCCTACGAGCAGTACTTC. Its translation is CSVLIGSYEQYF.

This clone was detected only a few times. The J gene is TRBJ2-2, the V gene TRBV6-1; TRBD2 might be the D (6 bases). V shed 3 bases and J shed 5 bases, with 7 bases lying between them. The CDR3 has 13 amino acids. Germline V gene data show CDR1 as MNHNS and CDR2 as SASEGT. The CDR3: CASSEGGTGELFF. The CDR3, as DNA: TGTGCCAGCAGTGAGGGGGGTACCGGGGAGCTGTTTTTT.

This clone was picked up a small number of times. Distinct nucleotide sequences in the sample also encode this CDR3. The chain employs TRBV27 and TRBJ1-5; possible D gene TRBD1, 5 bases. The V end lost 6 bases, the J end lost 1 base, and 10 bases lay between the germline ends. The length of the CDR3 is 14 residues. Per the germline V gene, CDR1 is MNHEY and CDR2 is SMNVEV (reference sequence). This chain's CDR3 is CASSPGGSNQPQHF. For the CDR3, the DNA is TGTGCCAGCAGCCCGGGGGGGAGCAATCAGCCCCAGCATTTT.

The chain carries TRBV15 and TRBJ2-7; unclear D gene. The CDR3 covers 12 residues. Looked up from germline, CDR1 is LNHNV and CDR2 is YYDKDF (reference sequence). V shed 5 bases and J shed 0 bases, with 5 bases lying between them. CDR3 DNA sequence: TGTGCCACCAGCGGCCCCTCCTACGAGCAGTACTTC. Translated: CATSGPSYEQYF.

The CDR3 bases are TGCGCCAGCAGCTTGTTGGGAGGGGAGACCCAGTACTTC. Protein sequence: CASSLLGGETQYF. This sequence joins TRBV5-1 and TRBJ2-5, with 7 bases matching TRBD2. The V and J ends lost 1 base and 5 bases, in that order; junction bases with no gene match: 2. This CDR3 has 13 amino acids. CDR1 is SGHRS and CDR2 is YFSETQ in the germline V gene.